These 11 T cell receptor beta chains originate from one sample sequenced in a study of blood T cell repertoires in COVID-19. Generated by immunoSEQ multiplex PCR, the TCRdb table keeps only in-frame clones and is missing some. Of 200,000 to 300,000 clones listed, approximately 88% are singletons. Sequencing was done on a sample of PBMCs or T cells enriched from blood (not recorded which). These receptors originate from a woman aged 40 to 50 with acute COVID-19.

CDR3 nucleotides: TGTGCTAGTGCCAAATCCGGGGGGGGTGAGACCCAGTACTTC. Its protein is CASAKSGGGETQYF. V is TRBV12-5 and J is TRBJ2-5, with TRBD2 matching over 8 bases. The CDR3 is made up of 14 amino acids. V shed 7 bases, J shed 5 bases, and the junction held 9 bases outside the gene matches. The germline CDR1 and CDR2 sequences are LGHNT and FRNRAP.

This clone was recorded only once. The rearrangement joins TRBV24-1 to TRBJ2-2; 8 positions agree with TRBD1. J gave up 2 bases and V 5 bases, and 6 bases lay outside the gene matches. CDR1 KGHDR and CDR2 SFDVKD come from the germline V gene. CDR3 length equals 16 residues. The CDR3 nucleotides read TGTGCCACCAGTGCCCCCGGGACAGGCAACACCGGGGAGCTGTTTTTT. This translates into CATSAPGTGNTGELFF.

The rearrangement links TRBV7-8 to TRBJ2-2; D possibly corresponds to TRBD1 (5 bases). CDR1 is SGHVS and CDR2 is FQNEAQ in the germline V gene. CDR3 length: 16 amino acids. The V gene lost 5 bases and the J gene lost 4 bases, with 17 bases spanning the gap. CDR3 coding DNA: TGTGCCAGCAGCGGGGCTAGGGCCAACCCCACCGGGGAGCTGTTTTTT. This gives the protein CASSGARANPTGELFF.

The chain is built from TRBV6-5 and TRBJ2-1; D might be TRBD1 (6 bases). Germline V CDR1 and CDR2: MNHEY, SVGAGI. CDR3 size: 14 residues. V was shortened by 4 bases and J by 5 bases, with 12 bases between the two germline ends. The CDR3 loop is CASSWDGTNNEQFF. For the CDR3, the DNA is TGTGCCAGCAGTTGGGACGGGACAAACAATGAGCAGTTCTTC.

This clone has more than one count but fewer than ten. V is TRBV5-1 and J is TRBJ1-1; 9 bases align to TRBD1. Germline V gene lookup returns CDR1 SGHRS and CDR2 YFSETQ. The V gene end was trimmed by 4 bases and the J gene end by 3 bases; junction bases not matched to a gene: 10. This CDR3 contains 16 residues. CDR3 in DNA: TGCGCCAGCAGCCCACAGACAGGGGGTGGGTACACTGAAGCTTTCTTT. It encodes CASSPQTGGGYTEAFF. Complete variable domain (other parts from reference TRBV5-1 and TRBJ1-1): KAGVTQTPRYLIKTRGQQVTLSCSPISGHRSVSWYQQTPGQGLQFLFEYFSETQRNKGNFPGRFSGRQFSNSRSEMNVSTLELGDSALYLCASSPQTGGGYTEAFFGQGTRLTVV.

The sample holds one count of this clone. The chain recombines TRBV10-2 with TRBJ2-6; D call uncertain. V lost 0 bases to trimming and J lost 2 bases, with 5 bases between them. CDR3 length equals 15 residues. Germline CDR1 and CDR2: WSHSY and SAAADI. This CDR3 reads CASSESEAGANVLTF. The CDR3 DNA follows: TGCGCCAGCAGTGAGTCCGAGGCTGGGGCCAACGTCCTGACTTTC.

The chain employs TRBV29-1 and TRBJ1-1; a weak D match, TRBD1 (5 bases). V was clipped by 6 bases and J by 3 bases, with 11 bases between them. The CDR3 has 12 residues. The germline gives CDR1 SQVTM, CDR2 ANQGSEA. The CDR3 sequence: CSVRGGDTEAFF. CDR3 nucleotides: TGCAGCGTCCGGGGGGGAGACACTGAAGCTTTCTTT. The full variable domain, in which reference TRBV29-1 and TRBJ1-1 provide the parts outside the CDR3, is SAVISQKPSRDICQRGTSLTIQCQVDSQVTMMFWYRQQPGQSLTLIATANQGSEATYESGFVIDKFPISRPNLTFSTLTVSNMSPEDSSIYLCSVRGGDTEAFFGQGTRLTVV.

J is TRBJ2-3 and V is TRBV5-6; 7 positions agree with TRBD1. The junction had 10 bases not matched to a gene; V was cut back by 4 bases and J by 11 bases. The CDR3 length is 13 residues. CDR1 and CDR2 from the germline V gene are SGHDT and YYEEEE. The CDR3 DNA reads as TGTGCCAGCAGCCAGGTCGGACAGGAAGGGCAGTATTTT. The encoded protein is CASSQVGQEGQYF.

The CDR3 is CASSVWDTGNTGNTIYF. CDR3 coding DNA: TGTGCCAGCAGCGTTTGGGATACAGGGAATACTGGAAACACCATATATTTT. The gene calls are TRBV9 and TRBJ1-3, with a tentative D call TRBD1 (6 bases). The V end was cut by 2 bases, the J end by 2 bases, with 17 bases between. This CDR3 region has 17 residues. Germline CDR1 and CDR2: SGDLS and YYNGEE.

The gene calls are TRBV2 and TRBJ1-1, with D possibly matching TRBD1 (6 bases). The V end lost 5 bases, the J end lost 3 bases, and 13 bases lay between the germline ends. The CDR3 sequence is 14 residues long. Germline lookup yields CDR1 SNHLY and CDR2 FYNNEI. The CDR3 is CASSNTGFDTEAFF. In DNA, the CDR3 is TGTGCCAGCAGTAACACAGGGTTCGACACTGAAGCTTTCTTT.

V and J are TRBV11-2 and TRBJ2-1; a possible D gene is TRBD1 (6 bases). There are 15 residues in the CDR3. CDR1 SGHAT and CDR2 FQNNGV come from the germline V gene. V dropped 5 bases and J dropped 0 bases, with 11 bases sitting between them. This CDR3 is CASSPLQGSYNEQFF. The CDR3 nucleotides read TGTGCCAGCAGCCCCCTACAGGGCTCCTACAATGAGCAGTTCTTC.